This T cell receptor (beta chain) was identified during a study of blood T cell repertoires in COVID-19. Study-wide context: Samples came from the United States, Italy and Spain, spanning acute and convalescent COVID-19.

Membership in each cohort depended on participant-reported clinical history. Two negative PCRs, clearance, or symptom resolution characterized the recovered Cohort 3 donors. The table came from immunoSEQ multiplex PCR; TCRdb's copy has only in-frame clones and leaves some out. The sample consists of a few hundred thousand clones, 85% to 90% of them appearing once. Germline V gene sequence: CDR1 SGHRS, CDR2 YFSETQ. The V and J ends lost 9 bases and 3 bases, in that order; junction bases with no gene match: 7. This CDR3 contains 14 residues. This clone was detected only once. The V and J genes are TRBV5-1 and TRBJ1-4, with 8 bases identical to TRBD1. Sequenced: PBMCs or T cells enriched from blood (not recorded which). The source of this sequence is a man younger than 35 who had recovered from COVID-19. CDR3 DNA sequence: TGCGCCACGAGGGTGGGACAGGCTAATGAAAAACTGTTTTTT. Its translation is CATRVGQANEKLFF.